These 27 T cell receptor beta chains were all obtained from the same sample, sequenced in a study of blood T cells in healthy people across ages. Primers used in a second PCR of about 7 to 12 cycles were a sample-barcoded 5' primer and a J-beta primer mix. TCRdb independently ran MiXCR on the 5' RACE reads; one entry per CDR3 protein. The table lists 550,000 to 800,000 distinct CDR3 sequences, approximately 29% of them singletons. Source material: blood. The receptors here all came from a woman of 80 years or more in good health.

This clonotype came up many times. The chain employs TRBV7-9 and TRBJ2-1; D is uncertain. In germline, CDR1 is SEHNR, CDR2 FQNEAQ (reference sequence). V was trimmed by 2 bases and J by 6 bases, leaving 20 bases between them. This CDR3 region has 17 residues. In nucleotides, the CDR3 is TGTGCCAGCAGCTTAAAATCTGGCGACCCCATGTCCAATGAGCAGTTCTTC. This sequence encodes CASSLKSGDPMSNEQFF.

This clonotype was detected a few times. The genes are TRBV2 and TRBJ2-7; 15 bases align to TRBD2. This CDR3 is 13 amino acids long. Looked up from germline, CDR1 is SNHLY and CDR2 is FYNNEI. V shed 8 bases and J 7 bases; nucleotides not matched to a gene: 3. CDR3 protein: CASGLAGGREQYF. CDR3 coding DNA: TGTGCCAGCGGACTAGCGGGGGGGCGGGAGCAGTACTTC.

The sample holds many counts of this clonotype. The CDR3 DNA is TGCGCCAGCAGCTTGGTTCCGCAGGGTAACAATGAGCAGTTCTTC. This sequence encodes CASSLVPQGNNEQFF. V usage is TRBV5-1 and J usage is TRBJ2-1; D possibly corresponds to TRBD1 (5 bases). The CDR3 extends over 15 amino acids. V was cut by 0 bases and J by 5 bases, with 12 bases left in between. CDR1 and CDR2 (germline): SGHRS, YFSETQ.

V usage is TRBV4-3 and J usage is TRBJ2-7, with a possible D match to TRBD1 (6 bases). V was shortened by 3 bases and J by 2 bases, with 14 bases between the two germline ends. The V gene's germline CDR1 is LGHNA and CDR2 YSLEER. The CDR3 has 15 amino acids. The CDR3 nucleotides are TGCGCCAGCAGCCAGAACAGGGAAGTAACCTACGAGCAGTACTTC. Translated, it gives CASSQNREVTYEQYF.

This clonotype has only a few counts. A much larger clone differs by one base, so this may be a read error. The chain couples TRBV7-2 to TRBJ2-5; D is unresolved. Germline V gene data show CDR1 as SGHTA and CDR2 as FQGNSA. V lost 1 base and J 11 bases, leaving 11 bases between the germline ends. CDR3 length: 12 amino acids. CDR3 in DNA: TGTGCCAGCAGCTTAGTTTGCGGAGAGCAGTACTTC. As protein: CASSLVCGEQYF.

The chain has TRBV12-3 or TRBV12-4 and TRBJ2-3, with D perhaps given as TRBD1 or TRBD2 (5 bases each). V was shortened by 6 bases and J by 11 bases, with 24 bases between the two germline ends. This CDR3 is built from 15 residues. CDR3 sequence reads: CASRSTGTGADVQYF. CDR3 bases: TGTGCCAGCAGAAGTACCGGGACGGGCGCAGATGTGCAGTATTTT.

CDR3 sequence reads: CASARGSYQETQYF. CDR3 bases: TGTGCCAGCGCCCGGGGGTCGTACCAAGAGACCCAGTACTTC. The chain recombines TRBV7-6 with TRBJ2-5; a possible D gene is TRBD2 (6 bases). V was trimmed by 8 bases and J by 0 bases, leaving 13 bases between them. Germline CDR1 and CDR2: SGHVS and FNYEAQ. This CDR3 spans 14 amino acids.

This clonotype was counted ten times or more. The chain couples TRBV7-2 to TRBJ2-3; 15 bases map to TRBD2. CDR3 length: 15 amino acids. Germline lookup yields CDR1 SGHTA and CDR2 FQGNSA. The trim removed 5 bases at V and 8 bases at J, leaving 5 bases unmatched. Here the CDR3 reads CASSRTSGGETTQYF. The CDR3 bases are TGTGCCAGCAGCCGGACTAGCGGGGGGGAAACTACGCAGTATTTT. Variable domain in full (rest from reference TRBV7-2 and TRBJ2-3): GAGVSQSPSNKVTEKGKDVELRCDPISGHTALYWYRQSLGQGLEFLIYFQGNSAPDKSGLPSDRFSAERTGGSVSTLTIQRTQQEDSAVYLCASSRTSGGETTQYFGPGTRLTVL.

The chain is built from TRBV27 and TRBJ2-7; perhaps D is TRBD1 or TRBD2 (5 bases each). The CDR3 runs 14 residues. Between the trimmed V and J ends, which lost 7 bases and 0 bases, there was a span of 13 bases. Germline V lookup: CDR1 MNHEY, CDR2 SMNVEV (reference sequence). For the CDR3, the DNA is TGTGCCAGCAAACGCCCGGGACCCTCCTACGAGCAGTACTTC. Translation gives CASKRPGPSYEQYF.

With respect to this clonotype: The junction and the germline gene differ at one end; a read error may be behind it. The genes are TRBV7-3 and TRBJ1-6; 11 bases agree with TRBD1. The CDR3 covers 14 residues. Germline values: CDR1 SGHTA, CDR2 FQGTGA. The CDR3 sequence: CASSAGTGGSPPHF. CDR3 bases: TGTGCCAGCAGCGCCGGGACAGGGGGTTCACCCCCCCACTTT.

This clonotype was observed a few times. V and J are TRBV18 and TRBJ1-6; D remains ambiguous. Trimming took 3 bases from V and 7 from J, leaving 19 bases between them. CDR3 length: 17 amino acids. In germline, CDR1 is KGHSH, CDR2 LQKENI. CDR3 sequence (DNA): TGTGCCAGCTCACCGCTGGCGGAGGCCCGGTCCAATTCACCCCTCCACTTT. Translation: CASSPLAEARSNSPLHF.

This chain connects TRBV4-3 to TRBJ1-6; perhaps TRBD1 as D (5 bases). V lost 0 bases and J lost 9, with 9 bases in between. Per germline, CDR1 LGHNA and CDR2 YSLEER. This CDR3 spans 14 amino acids. In DNA, the CDR3 is TGCGCCAGCAGCCAAGAGTCGGGGGGTTCACCCCTCCACTTT. Residues: CASSQESGGSPLHF.

The chain links TRBV7-6 to TRBJ1-1, with unresolved D. The CDR3 has 13 amino acids. Trimming removed 0 bases at V and 5 bases at J, with 7 bases between. CDR1 is SGHVS, CDR2 FNYEAQ, per germline. The CDR3 protein is CASSLAYGTEAFF. The CDR3 coding sequence is TGTGCCAGCAGCTTAGCATACGGGACTGAAGCTTTCTTT.

In its sample, this clonotype was seen a few times. A read error may produce the germline difference seen at one junction end. V usage is TRBV6-1 and J usage is TRBJ2-6; the D gene is possibly TRBD1 (5 bases). The CDR3 runs 14 residues. Germline V gene sequence: CDR1 MNHNS, CDR2 SASEGT. This CDR3 is CASSTDSGANVRTF. The CDR3 DNA is TGTGCCAGCAGCACAGACTCTGGGGCCAACGTCCGGACTTTC.

This clonotype was picked up a small number of times. The genes are TRBV6-1 and TRBJ1-1, with D hard to call. Trimming cost V 4 bases and J 7 bases, with 13 bases left between them. CDR1 and CDR2 from the germline V gene are MNHNS and SASEGT. The CDR3 spans 13 residues. For the CDR3, the DNA is TGTGCCAGCAGTGTTCGGCGGGCGGATGAAGCTTTCTTT. Protein product: CASSVRRADEAFF.

This clonotype was found a few times. The CDR3 loop is CASTRVTGELFF. Here the CDR3 DNA reads TGTGCCAGCACGCGAGTCACCGGGGAGCTGTTTTTT. V and J are TRBV9 and TRBJ2-2; D gene ambiguous. This CDR3 is built from 12 residues. V gave up 6 bases and J gave up 4 bases, with 7 bases separating them. The V gene's germline CDR1 is SGDLS and CDR2 YYNGEE.

Many counts were recorded for this clonotype. The chain couples TRBV12-3 or TRBV12-4 to TRBJ2-7, with 8 bases identical to TRBD1. This CDR3 contains 14 residues. Trimming took 3 bases from V and 6 from J; bases not matched to a gene: 7. The CDR3 DNA reads TGTGCCAGCAGTTTGGAGACAGGGGTACGCGAGCAGTACTTC. Translation gives CASSLETGVREQYF.

This clonotype came up many times. This chain connects TRBV7-2 to TRBJ2-7; 9 nucleotides agree with TRBD1. Germline CDR1 and CDR2: SGHTA and FQGNSA. The CDR3 totals 15 residues. V lost 1 base and J lost 7; bases outside the gene matches: 8. For the CDR3, the DNA is TGTGCCAGCAGCTTAGGAGGGACAGGGCTGGGGGAGCAGTACTTC. It is translated as CASSLGGTGLGEQYF.

The chain links TRBV7-2 to TRBJ1-1, with D perhaps matching TRBD1 (6 bases). The CDR3 runs to 14 residues. The germline V gene encodes CDR1 SGHTA and CDR2 FQGNSA. V was pared by 8 bases and J by 3 bases, with 16 bases between. Here the CDR3 DNA reads TGTGCCAGCGCCCTTGCTGGGGGCTACACTGAAGCTTTCTTT. It specifies CASALAGGYTEAFF.

The chain uses TRBV7-3 and TRBJ1-2, with D hard to call. Germline V gene sequence: CDR1 SGHTA, CDR2 FQGTGA. CDR3 size: 13 residues. V was cut by 5 bases and J by 4 bases, with 11 bases left in between. The CDR3 region is CASSPGDSYGYTF. CDR3 nucleotide sequence: TGTGCCAGCAGCCCCGGGGATAGCTATGGCTACACCTTC. Variable domain in full (rest from reference TRBV7-3 and TRBJ1-2): GAGVSQTPSNKVTEKGKYVELRCDPISGHTALYWYRQSLGQGPEFLIYFQGTGAADDSGLPNDRFFAVRPEGSVSTLKIQRTERGDSAVYLCASSPGDSYGYTFGSGTRLTVV.

The rearrangement uses TRBV7-9 and TRBJ1-2; D possibly corresponds to TRBD1 (5 bases). Trimming pared 6 bases from V and 3 bases from J, leaving 8 bases between. The CDR3 runs 12 residues. Germline V gene sequence: CDR1 SEHNR, CDR2 FQNEAQ (reference sequence). The CDR3 DNA is TGTGCCAGCAGGGGGACGGACTATGGCTACACCTTC. Its protein is CASRGTDYGYTF.

This clonotype has only a few counts. This chain connects TRBV18 to TRBJ2-7, with no clear D. Germline V gene lookup returns CDR1 KGHSH and CDR2 LQKENI. Between the trimmed V and J ends, which lost 6 bases and 2 bases, there was a span of 11 bases. This CDR3 spans 13 amino acids. The CDR3 is CASSPDLTYEQYF. CDR3 nucleotide sequence: TGTGCCAGCTCGCCGGACCTCACCTACGAGCAGTACTTC. The full variable domain, completed using reference TRBV18 and TRBJ2-7, is NAGVMQNPRHLVRRRGQEARLRCSPMKGHSHVYWYRQLPEEGLKFMVYLQKENIIDESGMPKERFSAEFPKEGPSILRIQQVVRGDSAAYFCASSPDLTYEQYFGPGTRLTVT.

There are many counts of this clonotype. This chain connects TRBV3-1 to TRBJ2-5; no definite D call. Germline V gene data show CDR1 as LGHDT and CDR2 as YNNKEL (reference sequence). Trimming shortened V by 4 bases and J by 5 bases, and 8 bases separated the two germline ends. The CDR3 length is 12 residues. For the CDR3, the DNA is TGTGCCAGCAGCCCCGTCGACGAGACCCAGTACTTC. Amino acid sequence: CASSPVDETQYF.

This clonotype came up many times. V gene TRBV5-1 combines with J gene TRBJ2-7; 11 nucleotides match TRBD1. V trimming: 3 bases; J trimming: 2 bases; junction bases outside the gene matches: 7. The length of the CDR3 is 16 residues. Germline lookup yields CDR1 SGHRS and CDR2 YFSETQ. CDR3 sequence: CASSSRRGQGAYEQYF. The CDR3 DNA follows: TGCGCCAGCAGCTCCCGCCGGGGACAGGGGGCCTACGAGCAGTACTTC.

The table lists this clonotype with many counts. The rearrangement joins TRBV7-3 to TRBJ2-1; 9 bases match TRBD2. The CDR3 covers 16 residues. J was trimmed by 8 bases and V by 2 bases; bases with no gene match: 10. The V gene's germline CDR1 is SGHTA and CDR2 FQGTGA. CDR3: CASSLFGGGAGDEQFF. In DNA form, the CDR3 reads TGTGCCAGCAGCTTATTTGGCGGGGGGGCCGGGGATGAGCAGTTCTTC.

Worth noting for this clonotype: Given a much more abundant clone one base away, this may be a read error. The DNA of the CDR3 is TGTGCCAGCAGCTCCCGGACTAGCCCCAATGGGCAGTTCTTC. Its protein product is CASSSRTSPNGQFF. The gene calls are TRBV7-3 and TRBJ2-1; 8 bases match TRBD2. Germline CDR1 is SGHTA and CDR2 is FQGTGA. The CDR3 is made up of 14 amino acids.

This clonotype came up a few times. The chain joins TRBV24-1 to TRBJ1-2, with no clear D. CDR3 length equals 14 residues. CDR1 KGHDR and CDR2 SFDVKD come from the germline V gene. The V gene lost 2 bases and the J gene lost 12 bases, with 18 bases spanning the gap. The CDR3 DNA reads TGTGCCACCAGTGATTCCCGGACGGCTCTATCCCACACCTTC. This encodes CATSDSRTALSHTF.